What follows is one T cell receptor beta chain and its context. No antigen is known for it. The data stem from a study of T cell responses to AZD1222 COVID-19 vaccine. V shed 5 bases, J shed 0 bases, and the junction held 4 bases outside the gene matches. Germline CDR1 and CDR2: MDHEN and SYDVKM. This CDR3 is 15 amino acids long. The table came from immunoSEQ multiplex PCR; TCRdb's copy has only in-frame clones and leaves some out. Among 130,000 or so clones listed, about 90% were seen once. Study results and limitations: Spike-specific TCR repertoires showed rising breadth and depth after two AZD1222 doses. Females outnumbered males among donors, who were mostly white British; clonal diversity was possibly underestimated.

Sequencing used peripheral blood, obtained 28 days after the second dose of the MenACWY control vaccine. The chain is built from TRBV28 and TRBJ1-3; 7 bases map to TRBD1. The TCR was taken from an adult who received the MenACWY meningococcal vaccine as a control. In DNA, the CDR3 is TGTGCCAGCAGTGGGAACAGGGGCTCTGGAAACACCATATATTTT. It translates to CASSGNRGSGNTIYF.